Following are 27 T cell receptor beta chains from one sample sequenced in a study of T-cell reconstitution after alpha-beta-depleted transplantation in children. The TCRbeta library incorporated unique molecular identifiers. Each CDR3 protein gets one entry after TCRdb re-called the PCR reads with MiXCR. Of around 680,000 distinct CDR3 sequences detected, roughly 15% appear once; the ten largest clones hold 0.9% to 1.2%. Source: PBMCs from the stem cell graft donor, taken from the stem cell graft. Every receptor here comes from a human donor who donated a stem cell graft to a child with acute myeloid leukemia.

V gene TRBV12-3 or TRBV12-4 combines with J gene TRBJ2-3; no clear D gene. The V gene lost 3 bases and the J gene lost 4 bases, with 20 bases spanning the gap. The CDR3 consists of 17 residues. CDR3 bases: TGTGCCAGCAGTTTGTTGATGTCCGCGGTTGGTGCAGATACGCAGTATTTT. This codes for CASSLLMSAVGADTQYF.

This clonotype was observed a handful of times. This chain connects TRBV11-2 to TRBJ1-1; D gene uncertain. Trimming pared 0 bases from V and 5 bases from J, leaving 16 bases between. Germline lookup yields CDR1 SGHAT and CDR2 FQNNGV. CDR3 length: 16 residues. The CDR3 sequence is CASSLDSVSIGTEAFF. The CDR3 nucleotides read TGTGCCAGCAGCTTAGACTCCGTCTCCATTGGGACTGAAGCTTTCTTT. The full variable domain, rest sourced from reference TRBV11-2 and TRBJ1-1, is EAGVAQSPRYKIIEKRQSVAFWCNPISGHATLYWYQQILGQGPKLLIQFQNNGVVDDSQLPKDRFSAERLKGVDSTLKIQPAKLEDSAVYLCASSLDSVSIGTEAFFGQGTRLTVV.

This clonotype was counted ten times or more. The chain couples TRBV12-3 or TRBV12-4 to TRBJ2-1; D not resolved. The CDR3 extends over 11 amino acids. V was pared by 7 bases and J by 8 bases, with 9 bases between. The CDR3 spells CASTLNDEQFF. The CDR3 coding sequence is TGTGCCAGCACCCTTAATGATGAGCAGTTCTTC.

This clonotype was detected many times. The gene calls are TRBV12-3 or TRBV12-4 and TRBJ1-1, with D unclear. V dropped 4 bases and J dropped 4 bases, with 7 bases sitting between them. CDR3 length equals 12 residues. This chain's CDR3 is CASSSGFTEAFF. The CDR3 region has the DNA TGTGCCAGCAGTTCGGGGTTCACTGAAGCTTTCTTT.

This clonotype was detected a few times. The chain combines TRBV29-1 with TRBJ1-2; D remains unclear. The V gene's germline CDR1 is SQVTM and CDR2 ANQGSEA. The ends were cut back, 5 bases at V and 0 bases at J, with 10 bases in the middle. The CDR3 is 13 amino acids. DNA of the CDR3: TGCAGCGTTCAGAACCAAGCTAACTATGGCTACACCTTC. Translated, it gives CSVQNQANYGYTF.

This clonotype was seen a few times. V and J are TRBV11-2 and TRBJ1-5; no firm D call. The CDR3 runs to 18 residues. V lost 8 bases to trimming and J lost 7 bases, with 30 bases between them. Looked up from germline, CDR1 is SGHAT and CDR2 is FQNNGV. The CDR3 spells CASSPVTSRAISIQPQHF. DNA of the CDR3: TGTGCCAGCTCTCCCGTCACGTCCCGGGCCATCAGCATACAGCCCCAGCATTTT.

This clonotype was found many times. V and J are TRBV20-1 and TRBJ2-5; D may be TRBD2 (5 bases). V lost 5 bases to trimming and J lost 5 bases, with 12 bases between them. Looked up from germline, CDR1 is DFQATT and CDR2 is SNEGSKA (reference sequence). This CDR3 is built from 12 residues. The CDR3 protein is CSAFGSGETQYF. CDR3 nucleotides: TGCAGTGCTTTTGGGAGCGGCGAGACCCAGTACTTC.

The chain employs TRBV20-1 and TRBJ1-1; 7 bases align to TRBD1. V was clipped by 6 bases and J by 4 bases; unmatched bases: 8. The CDR3 covers 13 residues. Germline lookup yields CDR1 DFQATT and CDR2 SNEGSKA (reference sequence). The CDR3 region is CSALKGGRTEAFF. In DNA, the CDR3 is TGCAGTGCCCTCAAAGGGGGCCGCACTGAAGCTTTCTTT.

This chain links TRBV7-9 with TRBJ1-5; D is perhaps TRBD1 (5 bases). CDR1 is SEHNR and CDR2 is FQNEAQ in the germline V gene (reference sequence). The CDR3 extends over 14 amino acids. V dropped 5 bases and J dropped 11 bases, with 19 bases sitting between them. The CDR3 here is CASSPISHDSAQHF. CDR3 coding DNA: TGTGCCAGCAGCCCGATATCCCACGACAGTGCCCAGCATTTT.

This clonotype was recorded many times. J is TRBJ2-3 and V is TRBV20-1; 10 positions match TRBD2. Trimming cost V 6 bases and J 2 bases; bases outside gene matches: 11. The CDR3 runs 16 residues. The germline V gene encodes CDR1 DFQATT and CDR2 SNEGSKA (reference sequence). The CDR3: CSAPIAGGGLTDTQYF. CDR3 DNA: TGCAGTGCCCCCATAGCGGGGGGAGGTCTCACAGATACGCAGTATTTT.

In this sample, this clonotype turned up many times. The chain uses TRBV29-1 and TRBJ1-1; no definite D call. The CDR3 is 12 amino acids. Germline V gives CDR1 SQVTM, CDR2 ANQGSEA. Between the trimmed V and J ends, which lost 6 bases and 0 bases, there was a span of 8 bases. As DNA, the CDR3 is TGCAGCGTCGCTGCTATGAACACTGAAGCTTTCTTT. Amino acids: CSVAAMNTEAFF.

This clonotype occurred a few times. The rearrangement joins TRBV15 to TRBJ2-7; a possible D gene is TRBD2 (6 bases). The CDR3 totals 15 residues. Deletions cut 1 base from V and 9 bases from J, with 19 bases between. Per germline, CDR1 LNHNV and CDR2 YYDKDF (reference sequence). The CDR3 region has the DNA TGTGCCACCAGCAGAGGTGGCGGGGACTCCAACCGGCAGTACTTC. Its protein product is CATSRGGGDSNRQYF.

This clonotype was counted ten times or more. J is TRBJ1-1 and V is TRBV29-1; 12 positions match TRBD1. CDR3 size: 17 residues. With 6 bases clipped from V and 0 bases from J, the junction kept 11 bases outside the gene matches. The germline gives CDR1 SQVTM, CDR2 ANQGSEA. The CDR3 is CSVMSGTGGTLNTEAFF. In DNA form, the CDR3 reads TGCAGCGTCATGTCCGGGACAGGGGGCACCCTGAACACTGAAGCTTTCTTT.

This clonotype has a count of ten or more. The rearrangement links TRBV29-1 to TRBJ1-2; D call uncertain. V shed 1 base and J shed 5 bases, with 14 bases lying between them. In germline, CDR1 is SQVTM, CDR2 ANQGSEA. The CDR3 length is 14 residues. CDR3 DNA: TGCAGCGTTGAAGCCCCCAAGGATGGGTATGGCTACACCTTC. Translated, it gives CSVEAPKDGYGYTF.

This clonotype was seen at least ten times. This chain connects TRBV20-1 to TRBJ1-6; 7 bases map to TRBD1. Germline CDR1 DFQATT, CDR2 SNEGSKA (reference sequence). The CDR3 is 15 amino acids. Germline trimming cut 6 bases from V and 6 bases from J; bases unmatched to any gene: 11. The CDR3 nucleotides read TGCAGTGCCCTTCCAATTACAGGGGCTAATTCACCCCTCCACTTT. Translating gives CSALPITGANSPLHF.

This clonotype was detected ten times or more. The rearrangement links TRBV20-1 to TRBJ2-5; D is ambiguous. V lost 5 bases to trimming and J lost 2 bases, with 12 bases between them. Germline V gene sequence: CDR1 DFQATT, CDR2 SNEGSKA (reference sequence). This CDR3 has 13 residues. The CDR3 protein is CSASRARQETQYF. CDR3 sequence (DNA): TGCAGTGCTTCACGGGCCAGACAAGAGACCCAGTACTTC.

At least ten counts were recorded for this clonotype. CDR3 in DNA: TGCGCCAGCAGCCAAGGACCCGGGACTAACTATGGCTACACCTTC. Translated: CASSQGPGTNYGYTF. V usage is TRBV4-3 and J usage is TRBJ1-2, with D unresolved. V was trimmed by 1 base and J by 0 bases, leaving 9 bases between them. The CDR3 runs 15 residues. Germline CDR1 LGHNA, CDR2 YSLEER.

This clonotype showed up just a few times. The chain is built from TRBV7-2 and TRBJ1-5; weak D call: TRBD1 (5 bases). V gave up 6 bases and J gave up 0 bases, with 15 bases separating them. This CDR3 is built from 16 residues. Germline loops: CDR1 SGHTA, CDR2 FQGNSA. The CDR3 DNA sequence: TGTGCCAGCAGTGAGGAGGGGTGGTATAGCAATCAGCCCCAGCATTTT. It yields the protein CASSEEGWYSNQPQHF.

This chain uses TRBV30 with TRBJ2-1; unclear D gene. This CDR3 spans 13 amino acids. The germline CDR1 and CDR2 sequences are GTSNPN and SVGIG (reference sequence). Trimming took 0 bases from V and 6 from J, leaving 9 bases between them. Here the CDR3 reads CAWSVLHLNEQFF. In nucleotides, the CDR3 is TGTGCCTGGAGTGTACTTCACCTCAATGAGCAGTTCTTC.

This chain connects TRBV10-3 to TRBJ2-1, with 12 nucleotides matching TRBD2. The germline CDR1 and CDR2 sequences are ENHRY and SYGVKD. This CDR3 is built from 13 residues. Trimming cost V 3 bases and J 10 bases; bases outside gene matches: 1. The CDR3 DNA sequence: TGTGCCATCAGTGATACTAGCGGGGGGGAGCAGTTCTTC. Amino acid sequence: CAISDTSGGEQFF.

This clonotype came up many times. The chain links TRBV25-1 to TRBJ2-7, with D unresolved. Looked up from germline, CDR1 is MGHDK and CDR2 is SYGVNS. With 8 bases removed from V and 3 bases from J, the gap between germline ends came to 8 bases. The CDR3 runs to 11 residues. The CDR3 nucleotides read TGTGCCAGCGCGCTTCACTACGAGCAGTACTTC. This encodes CASALHYEQYF.

There are a few counts of this clonotype. This CDR3 reads CSVGRGWTDTQYF. In DNA form, the CDR3 reads TGCAGCGTTGGGAGGGGATGGACAGATACGCAGTATTTT. The V gene is TRBV29-1, the J gene TRBJ2-3; tentatively, D is TRBD2 (6 bases). Deletions cut 4 bases from V and 3 bases from J, with 11 bases between. The germline V gene encodes CDR1 SQVTM and CDR2 ANQGSEA. The CDR3 length is 13 residues.

This clonotype came up a few times. The chain links TRBV29-1 to TRBJ1-1; 10 positions agree with TRBD1. There are 13 residues in the CDR3. V lost 6 bases and J lost 1; bases outside the gene matches: 2. Germline V gene sequence: CDR1 SQVTM, CDR2 ANQGSEA. CDR3 sequence: CSVGTGANTEAFF. As DNA, the CDR3 is TGCAGCGTAGGGACAGGGGCGAACACTGAAGCTTTCTTT.

This clonotype showed up just a few times. The J gene is TRBJ1-3, the V gene TRBV7-2; 9 bases are shared with TRBD1. In germline, CDR1 is SGHTA, CDR2 FQGNSA. With V trimmed by 4 bases and J by 2 bases, 3 bases remained unmatched. CDR3 length: 15 amino acids. CDR3 in DNA: TGTGCCAGCAGCTCGGGACAGGGAGCTGGAAACACCATATATTTT. It encodes CASSSGQGAGNTIYF.

The chain is built from TRBV20-1 and TRBJ1-4, with a tentative D call TRBD1 (6 bases). This CDR3 spans 17 amino acids. V lost 4 bases to trimming and J lost 8 bases, with 26 bases between them. Germline V gene data show CDR1 as DFQATT and CDR2 as SNEGSKA (reference sequence). CDR3: CSANLIGLAQGQEKLFF. The CDR3 DNA sequence: TGCAGTGCTAACCTCATTGGGCTGGCGCAGGGGCAAGAAAAACTGTTTTTT.

In its sample, this clonotype was seen a few times. The chain combines TRBV20-1 with TRBJ1-4; TRBD1 is a possible D gene (5 bases). Between the trimmed V and J ends, which lost 2 bases and 8 bases, there was a span of 21 bases. The germline V gene has CDR1 DFQATT and CDR2 SNEGSKA (reference sequence). CDR3 length equals 16 residues. The CDR3 protein is CSARPDQGSPPEKLFF. The CDR3 bases are TGCAGTGCTAGACCTGACCAGGGTTCCCCGCCGGAAAAACTGTTTTTT.

At least ten counts were recorded for this clonotype. The chain uses TRBV29-1 and TRBJ1-1; D not resolved. V lost 6 bases and J 0 bases, leaving 11 bases between the germline ends. The CDR3 spans 13 residues. Per germline, CDR1 SQVTM and CDR2 ANQGSEA. The CDR3 nucleotides read TGCAGCGTCCGTCGGGTTCTGAACACTGAAGCTTTCTTT. It specifies CSVRRVLNTEAFF.